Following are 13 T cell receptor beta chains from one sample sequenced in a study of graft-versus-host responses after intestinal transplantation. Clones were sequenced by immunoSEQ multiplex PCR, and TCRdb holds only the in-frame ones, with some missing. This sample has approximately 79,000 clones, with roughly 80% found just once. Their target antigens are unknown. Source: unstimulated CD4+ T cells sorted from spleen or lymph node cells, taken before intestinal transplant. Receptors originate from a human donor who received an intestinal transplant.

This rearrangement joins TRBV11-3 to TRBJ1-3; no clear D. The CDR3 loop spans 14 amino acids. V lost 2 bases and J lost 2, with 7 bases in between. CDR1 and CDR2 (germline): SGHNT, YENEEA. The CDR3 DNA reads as TGTGCCAGCAGCTTATCCGGGACTGGAAACACCATATATTTT. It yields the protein CASSLSGTGNTIYF.

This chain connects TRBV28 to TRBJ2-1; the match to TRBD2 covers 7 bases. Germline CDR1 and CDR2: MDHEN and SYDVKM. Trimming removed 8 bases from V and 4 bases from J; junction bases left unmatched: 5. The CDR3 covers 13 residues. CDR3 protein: CASGGVEYNEQFF. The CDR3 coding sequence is TGTGCCAGCGGGGGGGTTGAATACAATGAGCAGTTCTTC.

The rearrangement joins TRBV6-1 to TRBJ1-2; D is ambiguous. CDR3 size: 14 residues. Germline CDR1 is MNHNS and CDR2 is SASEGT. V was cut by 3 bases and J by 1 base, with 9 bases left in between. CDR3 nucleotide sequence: TGTGCCAGCAGTGACCTTGAGGGTAACTATGGCTACACCTTC. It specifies CASSDLEGNYGYTF.

The CDR3 spells CASSLFENYGYTF. The CDR3 coding sequence is TGCGCCAGCAGCTTGTTTGAGAACTATGGCTACACCTTC. This chain joins TRBV5-1 and TRBJ1-2; D is unresolved. This CDR3 is 13 amino acids long. Germline lookup yields CDR1 SGHRS and CDR2 YFSETQ. Between the trimmed V and J ends, which lost 1 base and 2 bases, there was a span of 6 bases.

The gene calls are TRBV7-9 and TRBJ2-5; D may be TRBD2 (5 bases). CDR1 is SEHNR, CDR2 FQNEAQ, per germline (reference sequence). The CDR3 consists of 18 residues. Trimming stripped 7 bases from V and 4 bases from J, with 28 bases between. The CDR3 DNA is TGTGCCAGCACCTCAGCTTCATTCAGTGGGAGAGGCGGAGAGACCCAGTACTTC. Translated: CASTSASFSGRGGETQYF.

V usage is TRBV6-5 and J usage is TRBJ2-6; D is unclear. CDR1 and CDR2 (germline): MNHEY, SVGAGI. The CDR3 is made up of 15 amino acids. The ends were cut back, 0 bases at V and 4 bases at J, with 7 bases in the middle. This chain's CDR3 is CASSYSIPGANVLTF. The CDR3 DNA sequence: TGTGCCAGCAGTTACTCTATCCCGGGGGCCAACGTCCTGACTTTC.

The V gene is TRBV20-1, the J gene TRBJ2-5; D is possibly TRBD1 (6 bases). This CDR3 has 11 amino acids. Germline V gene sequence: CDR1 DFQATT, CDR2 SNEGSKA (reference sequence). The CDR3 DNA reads TGCGGCAGGGGTTCCCAAGAGACCCAGTACTTC. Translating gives CGRGSQETQYF.

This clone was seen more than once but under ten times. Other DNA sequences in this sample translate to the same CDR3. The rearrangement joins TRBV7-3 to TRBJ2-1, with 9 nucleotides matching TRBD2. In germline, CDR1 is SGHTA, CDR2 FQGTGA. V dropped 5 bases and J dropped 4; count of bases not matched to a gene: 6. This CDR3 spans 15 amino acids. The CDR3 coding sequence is TGTGCCAGCAGCCTCGGACTAGCGAGGTACAATGAGCAGTTCTTC. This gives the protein CASSLGLARYNEQFF.

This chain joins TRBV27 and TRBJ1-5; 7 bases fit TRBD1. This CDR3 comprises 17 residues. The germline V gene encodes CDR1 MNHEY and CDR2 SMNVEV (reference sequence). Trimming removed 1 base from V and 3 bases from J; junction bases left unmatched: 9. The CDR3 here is CASSLFGGDSFNQPQHF. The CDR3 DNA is TGTGCCAGCAGTTTATTTGGAGGGGACAGTTTCAATCAGCCCCAGCATTTT.

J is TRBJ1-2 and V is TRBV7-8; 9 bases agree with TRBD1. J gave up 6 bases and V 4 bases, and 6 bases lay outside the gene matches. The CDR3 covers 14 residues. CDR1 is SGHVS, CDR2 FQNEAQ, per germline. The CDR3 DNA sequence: TGTGCCAGCAGCTCCCGGGACAGGGCCCATGGCTACACCTTC. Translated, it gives CASSSRDRAHGYTF.

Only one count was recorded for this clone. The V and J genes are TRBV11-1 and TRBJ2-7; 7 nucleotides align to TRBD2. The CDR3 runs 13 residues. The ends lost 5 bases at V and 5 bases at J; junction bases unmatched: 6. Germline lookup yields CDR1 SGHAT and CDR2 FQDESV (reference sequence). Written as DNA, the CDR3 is TGTGCCAGCAGCCGGGAGGCAATAGACGAGCAGTACTTC. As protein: CASSREAIDEQYF.

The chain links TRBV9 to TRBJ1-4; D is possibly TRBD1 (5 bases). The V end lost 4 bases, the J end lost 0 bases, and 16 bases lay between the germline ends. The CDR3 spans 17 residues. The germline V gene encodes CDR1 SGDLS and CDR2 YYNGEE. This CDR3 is CASSPRGVPTTNEKLFF. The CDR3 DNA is TGTGCCAGCAGCCCCCGGGGGGTTCCAACAACTAATGAAAAACTGTTTTTT.

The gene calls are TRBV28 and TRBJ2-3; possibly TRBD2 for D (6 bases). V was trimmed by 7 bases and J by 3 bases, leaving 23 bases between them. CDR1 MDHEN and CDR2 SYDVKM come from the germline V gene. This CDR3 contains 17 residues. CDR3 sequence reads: CASMKTRGIKGTDTQYF. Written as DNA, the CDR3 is TGTGCCAGCATGAAAACCCGGGGGATTAAAGGGACAGATACGCAGTATTTT.